This T cell receptor (beta chain) was recorded in a study of vaccination and CD4 T cells after COVID-19. Across the whole study: Participants, all vaccine recipients, received two doses of either BNT162b2 or mRNA-1273.

The Oncomine TCR Beta short-read assay was applied to DNA of cultured CD4+ T cells. The source of extracted genomic DNA was cultured CD4+ T cells. TCRdb independently ran MiXCR on the PCR reads; one entry per CDR3 protein. The table records roughly 25,000 distinct CDR3 sequences, roughly 58% of them present only once. Treatment given: roughly 10-day PBMC culture with coronavirus spike peptide pools or control peptides (ViraFEST assay). Expanded clonotypes were found by TCR sequencing after peptide-pool stimulation (ViraFEST). This clonotype has just one count. Its target is unknown. The V gene lost 5 bases and the J gene lost 4 bases, with 32 bases spanning the gap. The CDR3 consists of 20 residues. Germline assignment: CDR1 SGHNT and CDR2 YENEEA.

The receptor's source is a human donor who had recovered from COVID-19. The chain carries TRBV11-3 and TRBJ1-1, with D uncertain. Sequencing was done on a sample of CD4+ T cells from blood, cultured in vitro. DNA for the CDR3: TGTGCCAGCAGCCCGAACCCGACGGCTTCCAGGTACGGTCCGGTCACTGAAGCTTTCTTT. This encodes CASSPNPTASRYGPVTEAFF. The variable domain in full, with the rest retrieved from reference TRBV11-3 and TRBJ1-1, is EAGVVQSPRYKIIEKKQPVAFWCNPISGHNTLYWYLQNLGQGPELLIRYENEEAVDDSQLPKDRFSAERLKGVDSTLKIQPAELGDSAVYLCASSPNPTASRYGPVTEAFFGQGTRLTVV.